The clone carrying this T cell receptor beta chain was detected many times. As yet, its antigen is unknown. The data derive from a study of CD8+ T cells in alopecia areata. Regarding the study as a whole: Clonality was higher in lesional than normal scalp, especially in alopecia totalis/universalis. The study found TCR sharing across patients less clear than in mice, possibly for HLA reasons. Amid tofacitinib therapy, many expanded lesional clones stayed present in scalp and blood.

Described treatment: oral pan-JAK inhibitor, 5-10 mg twice daily. Once RNA had been extracted, it was reverse transcribed into cDNA to act as the sequencing template. Profiling relied on immunoSEQ multiplex PCR, and the TCRdb table lists in-frame clones only, not all of them. The sample records 150,000 to 200,000 clones, approximately 56% being singletons. This specimen was CD4+ T cells sorted from blood, taken at week 4, from a patient treated with tofacitinib. This receptor was taken from a human donor with alopecia areata.

CDR3 amino acids: CASSPRLSGTHNEQFF. The CDR3 DNA sequence: TGTGCCAGCAGCCCCCGATTGAGCGGGACGCATAATGAGCAGTTCTTC. The V call is TRBV11-2, the J call TRBJ2-1, with 7 bases that match TRBD2. The CDR3 is made up of 16 amino acids. Germline CDR1 and CDR2: SGHAT and FQNNGV. V shed 5 bases and J 7 bases; nucleotides not matched to a gene: 14.